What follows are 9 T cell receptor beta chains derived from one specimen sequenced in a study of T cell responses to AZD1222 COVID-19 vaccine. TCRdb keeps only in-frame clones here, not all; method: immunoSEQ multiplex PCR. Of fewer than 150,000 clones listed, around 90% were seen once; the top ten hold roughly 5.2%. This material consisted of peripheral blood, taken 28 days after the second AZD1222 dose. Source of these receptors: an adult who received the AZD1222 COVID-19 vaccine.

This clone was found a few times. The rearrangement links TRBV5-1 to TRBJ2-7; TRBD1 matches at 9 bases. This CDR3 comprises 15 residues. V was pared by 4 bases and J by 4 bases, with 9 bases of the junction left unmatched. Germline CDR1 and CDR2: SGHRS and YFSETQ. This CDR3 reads CASSPEDRGTYEQYF. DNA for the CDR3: TGCGCCAGCAGCCCCGAAGACAGGGGGACTTACGAGCAGTACTTC.

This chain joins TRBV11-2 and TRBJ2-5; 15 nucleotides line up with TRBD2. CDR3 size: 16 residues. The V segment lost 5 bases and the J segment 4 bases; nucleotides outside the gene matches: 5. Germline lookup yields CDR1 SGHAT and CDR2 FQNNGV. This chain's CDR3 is CASSPGLAGGRETQYF. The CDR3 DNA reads TGTGCCAGCAGCCCGGGACTAGCGGGGGGAAGAGAGACCCAGTACTTC.

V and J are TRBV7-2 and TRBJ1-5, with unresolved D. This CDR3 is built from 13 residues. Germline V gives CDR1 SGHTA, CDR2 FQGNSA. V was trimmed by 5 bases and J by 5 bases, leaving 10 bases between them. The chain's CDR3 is CASSGVEDQPQHF. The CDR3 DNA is TGTGCCAGCAGCGGAGTAGAGGATCAGCCCCAGCATTTT.

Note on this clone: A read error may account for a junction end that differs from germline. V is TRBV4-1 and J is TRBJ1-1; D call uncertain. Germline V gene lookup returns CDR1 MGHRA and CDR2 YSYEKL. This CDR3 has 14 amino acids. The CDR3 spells CASTQEPGNTEAFF. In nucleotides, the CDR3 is TGCGCCAGCACCCAAGAACCAGGGAACACTGAAGCTTTCTTT.

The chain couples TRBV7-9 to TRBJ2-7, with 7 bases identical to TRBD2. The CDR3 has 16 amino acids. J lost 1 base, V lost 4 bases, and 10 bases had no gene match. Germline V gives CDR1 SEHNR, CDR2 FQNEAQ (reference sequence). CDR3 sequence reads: CASSYRSASGSYEQYF. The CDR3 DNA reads TGTGCCAGCAGCTACAGAAGCGCTAGCGGTTCCTACGAGCAGTACTTC.

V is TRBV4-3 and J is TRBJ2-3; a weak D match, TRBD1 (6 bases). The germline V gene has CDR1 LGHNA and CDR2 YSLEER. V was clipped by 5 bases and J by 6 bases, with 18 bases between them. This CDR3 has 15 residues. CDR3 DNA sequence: TGCGCCAGCAGCGGCCTTGTGGGGGCCGCGGATACGCAGTATTTT. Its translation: CASSGLVGAADTQYF.

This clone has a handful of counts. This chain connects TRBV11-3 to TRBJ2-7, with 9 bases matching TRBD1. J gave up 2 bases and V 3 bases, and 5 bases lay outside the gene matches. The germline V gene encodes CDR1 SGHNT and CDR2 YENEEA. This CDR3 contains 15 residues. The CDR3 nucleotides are TGTGCCAGCAGCTTTTCGACAGGGGGAGCCTACGAGCAGTACTTC. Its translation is CASSFSTGGAYEQYF. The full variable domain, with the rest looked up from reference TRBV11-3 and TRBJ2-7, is EAGVVQSPRYKIIEKKQPVAFWCNPISGHNTLYWYLQNLGQGPELLIRYENEEAVDDSQLPKDRFSAERLKGVDSTLKIQPAELGDSAVYLCASSFSTGGAYEQYFGPGTRLTVT.

The DNA for the CDR3 is TGTGCCAGCAGTCCGGGTTCGGGGGTCCCTGGCTACACCTTC. Translating it yields CASSPGSGVPGYTF. The chain recombines TRBV3-1 (or the pseudogene TRBV3-2) with TRBJ1-2, with a weak D call TRBD1 (5 bases). The V end was cut by 6 bases, the J end by 7 bases, with 18 bases between. There are 14 residues in the CDR3. Germline V gene lookup returns CDR1 LGHDT and CDR2 YNNKEL (reference sequence).

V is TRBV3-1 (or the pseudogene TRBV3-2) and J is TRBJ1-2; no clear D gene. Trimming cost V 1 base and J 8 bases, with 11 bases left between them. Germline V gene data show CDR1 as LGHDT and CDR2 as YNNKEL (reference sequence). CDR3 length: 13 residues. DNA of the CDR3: TGTGCCAGCAGCCAAGGTCGGGGTACCGGCTACACCTTC. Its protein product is CASSQGRGTGYTF.